The clone carrying this T cell receptor beta chain has a count of ten or more. Its matching antigen is unknown. The germline V gene has CDR1 LGHDT and CDR2 YNNKEL (reference sequence). The CDR3 loop spans 12 amino acids. V was clipped by 4 bases and J by 3 bases, with 4 bases between them. This specimen belongs to a study of T cells in Graves' hyperthyroidism and ophthalmopathy. Study-level findings and limits: Among clonotypes expanded in thyroid above 0.001, most were also found in blood.

Reasons for excluding patients were uncontrolled infection, other autoimmune disease, pregnancy or lactation. Using around 10 ml of fresh peripheral blood, PBMCs were prepared. TCR beta CDR3 sequences were amplified from RNA transcripts. Initially, a first-round RT-PCR of the TCR CDR3 employed the HTBI primer set. TCRdb called the multiplex PCR reads again in MiXCR, with one record for every CDR3 protein. The repertoire holds approximately 410,000 distinct CDR3 sequences, about 13% seen once, with about 5% in the top ten. The TCR comes from a woman between 18 and 29 years old with Graves' hyperthyroidism. V usage is TRBV3-1 and J usage is TRBJ1-3; the D is unclear. Sequenced input: blood. As DNA, the CDR3 is TGTGCCAGCAGCCTTATTGGAAACACCATATATTTT. This sequence encodes CASSLIGNTIYF.